This is a list of T cell receptor beta chains from one sample in a study of molecular identifiers for immune sequencing clone quantification. From the PCR reads, TCRdb called clonotypes with MiXCR, one entry per CDR3 protein. The sample has about half a million distinct CDR3 sequences, over 20% seen once. Input material: naive CD8+ T cells from blood, with Jurkat cell RNA spiked in. The receptor set was obtained from a human donor in good health. Some libraries in this study had Jurkat cell RNA spiked in. Each CDR3 is given with its conserved first and last residue. Fields, in order: clone size, J gene, V gene, D gene, CDR3 DNA, CDR3 protein. D genes are given only for firm matches. Rows give clone size only sometimes, using once, few, many, or a class for an expanded clone.

clone_size: once
j_call: TRBJ2-7
v_call: TRBV7-2
d_call: NA
cdr3_nt: TGTGCCAGCAACTTGGAACAGAGCTACGAGCAGTACTTC
cdr3_aa: CASNLEQSYEQYF

clone_size: few
j_call: TRBJ1-1
v_call: TRBV4-3
d_call: TRBD1
cdr3_nt: TGCGCCAGCAGCCAAGATACAGGGGGCGGCACTGAAGCTTTCTTT
cdr3_aa: CASSQDTGGGTEAFF

clone_size: NA
j_call: TRBJ1-5
v_call: TRBV7-9
d_call: NA
cdr3_nt: TGTGCCAGCAGCATCTCAGAGTTCAATCAGCCCCAGCATTTT
cdr3_aa: CASSISEFNQPQHF

clone_size: many
j_call: TRBJ1-5
v_call: TRBV5-1
d_call: NA
cdr3_nt: TGCGCCAGCAGCCCGAGTACGGATAGCAATCAGCCCCAGCATTTT
cdr3_aa: CASSPSTDSNQPQHF

clone_size: many
j_call: TRBJ2-7
v_call: TRBV29-1
d_call: NA
cdr3_nt: TGCAGCGTTGTTGGTCCGGGTTCCTACGAGCAGTACTTC
cdr3_aa: CSVVGPGSYEQYF

clone_size: many
j_call: TRBJ2-7
v_call: TRBV9
d_call: NA
cdr3_nt: TGTGCCAGCAGCGTAGGAGTGACGGTAGAGTACGAGCAGTACTTC
cdr3_aa: CASSVGVTVEYEQYF

clone_size: few
j_call: TRBJ2-1
v_call: TRBV3-1
d_call: NA
cdr3_nt: TGTGCCAGCAGCCAAGATTGGGGGGGGCCGGACAATGAGCAGTTCTTC
cdr3_aa: CASSQDWGGPDNEQFF

clone_size: few
j_call: TRBJ1-3
v_call: TRBV4-3
d_call: NA
cdr3_nt: TGCGCCAGCAGCCAAGATATTAGGGGCAGTGGAAACACCATATATTTT
cdr3_aa: CASSQDIRGSGNTIYF

clone_size: NA
j_call: TRBJ2-3
v_call: TRBV27
d_call: NA
cdr3_nt: TGTGCCAGCAGTTTATCCCTCCTAGTTTCAGATACGCAGTATTTT
cdr3_aa: CASSLSLLVSDTQYF

clone_size: many
j_call: TRBJ2-3
v_call: TRBV29-1
d_call: NA
cdr3_nt: TGCAGCGTTGAAACGTCATATAGCACAGATACGCAGTATTTT
cdr3_aa: CSVETSYSTDTQYF

clone_size: many
j_call: TRBJ1-4
v_call: TRBV6-5
d_call: TRBD1
cdr3_nt: TGTGCCAGCAGCCAAGATTTTACAGGGGAGAAGGCTGAAAAACTGTTTTTT
cdr3_aa: CASSQDFTGEKAEKLFF

clone_size: NA
j_call: TRBJ2-2
v_call: TRBV24-1
d_call: NA
cdr3_nt: TGTGCCACTTCCCACAGGGAGGGCACCGGGGAGCTGTTTTTT
cdr3_aa: CATSHREGTGELFF

clone_size: NA
j_call: TRBJ1-2
v_call: TRBV12-3/TRBV12-4
d_call: TRBD1
cdr3_nt: TGTGCCACCGGGACAGGGGGCATGAGCACCTTC
cdr3_aa: CATGTGGMSTF

clone_size: few
j_call: TRBJ2-3
v_call: TRBV6-2/TRBV6-3
d_call: TRBD2
cdr3_nt: TGTGCCAGCAGTTTTTCTACGGGACTAGCGGGGGGGAGCACAGATACGCAGTATTTT
cdr3_aa: CASSFSTGLAGGSTDTQYF

clone_size: few
j_call: TRBJ2-2
v_call: TRBV13
d_call: TRBD2
cdr3_nt: TGTGCCAGCAGCCCGGGGGACTACCCTTTAGGCGGGGAGCTGTTTTTT
cdr3_aa: CASSPGDYPLGGELFF

clone_size: many
j_call: TRBJ2-7
v_call: TRBV7-9
d_call: TRBD1
cdr3_nt: TGTGCCAGCAGCGCGGGACAGGGCGGCTATGGCGAGCAGTACTTC
cdr3_aa: CASSAGQGGYGEQYF

clone_size: many
j_call: TRBJ2-7
v_call: TRBV7-9
d_call: TRBD2
cdr3_nt: TGTGCCAGCAGCCCGAAGTTGGGACTAGCGGGAGACTCCTCCTACGAGCAGTACTTC
cdr3_aa: CASSPKLGLAGDSSYEQYF

clone_size: NA
j_call: TRBJ1-2
v_call: TRBV27
d_call: NA
cdr3_nt: TGTGCCAGCAGTTTAGACAGTAATAACTGTGGCTACACCTTC
cdr3_aa: CASSLDSNNCGYTF

clone_size: many
j_call: TRBJ2-6
v_call: TRBV9
d_call: NA
cdr3_nt: TGTGCCAGCAGAGCAGGGTTGATTGGGGCCAACGTCCTGACTTTC
cdr3_aa: CASRAGLIGANVLTF

clone_size: NA
j_call: TRBJ2-1
v_call: TRBV7-9
d_call: TRBD2
cdr3_nt: TGTGCCAGCAGCTTAATTAGCGGGGGGTACAATGAGCAGTTCTTC
cdr3_aa: CASSLISGGYNEQFF

clone_size: few
j_call: TRBJ2-5
v_call: TRBV25-1
d_call: NA
cdr3_nt: TGTGCCAGCAGTGAATATATGGCAGACCAAGAGACCCAGTACTTC
cdr3_aa: CASSEYMADQETQYF

clone_size: NA
j_call: TRBJ1-2
v_call: TRBV28
d_call: TRBD1
cdr3_nt: TGTGCCAGCAGTTTTAGCAGGGGGCTTAGTCGGGGCTACACCTTC
cdr3_aa: CASSFSRGLSRGYTF

clone_size: few
j_call: TRBJ1-5
v_call: TRBV12-2
d_call: NA
cdr3_nt: TGTGCAAGTCGCTTTCGGAGGAGGATGGGCAATCAGCCCCAGCATTTT
cdr3_aa: CASRFRRRMGNQPQHF

clone_size: many
j_call: TRBJ2-5
v_call: TRBV14
d_call: NA
cdr3_nt: TGTGCCAGCAGCCGTGGGAGTGAGTACCAAGAGACCCAGTACTTC
cdr3_aa: CASSRGSEYQETQYF

clone_size: NA
j_call: TRBJ2-6
v_call: TRBV19
d_call: NA
cdr3_nt: TGTGCCAGTAGACCCAATCCCGGGGCTGGGGCCAACGTCCTGACTTTC
cdr3_aa: CASRPNPGAGANVLTF

clone_size: NA
j_call: TRBJ2-2
v_call: TRBV3-1
d_call: TRBD1
cdr3_nt: TGTGCCAGCAGCGCTTCTGGGACAGGGTCCACCGGGGAGCTGCTTTTT
cdr3_aa: CASSASGTGSTGELLF

clone_size: few
j_call: TRBJ2-4
v_call: TRBV20-1
d_call: NA
cdr3_nt: TGCAGTGCTAGAGACTTACTGGACCAGACTTCACTAAACATTCAGTACTTC
cdr3_aa: CSARDLLDQTSLNIQYF

clone_size: many
j_call: TRBJ2-1
v_call: TRBV7-6
d_call: TRBD2
cdr3_nt: TGTGCCAGCAGCTTAAATGTTCCTAGCGGGAGCCGTAACAATGAGCAGTTCTTC
cdr3_aa: CASSLNVPSGSRNNEQFF